This note documents a single T cell receptor beta chain sequence. The junction departs from the called germline gene at one end, perhaps through a read error. This CDR3 region has 14 residues. Germline V CDR1 and CDR2: SGHDN, FVKESK. The data belong to a study of T cells in Graves' hyperthyroidism and ophthalmopathy. The TCR beta CDR3 regions underwent amplification using RNA transcripts as the source. During a first-round RT-PCR of the TCR CDR3, the HTBI primer set was used. TCRdb re-called the multiplex PCR reads with MiXCR, one entry per CDR3 protein. This sample has hundreds of thousands of distinct CDR3 sequences; 30% to 40% occur once, and the top ten carry roughly 30%.

This sequence joins TRBV14 and TRBJ1-1; the D is unclear. The sample consisted of blood. The TCR was taken from a woman aged 35 to 49 with Graves' hyperthyroidism. CDR3 sequence reads: CASTQGISNTEAFF. The CDR3 nucleotides read TGTGCCAGCACCCAAGGAATTTCTAACACTGAAGCTTTCTTT.